Presented here are 18 T cell receptor beta chains from one specimen sequenced in a study. TCRdb recomputed calls from the 5' RACE reads with MiXCR, one row per CDR3 protein. The table lists about 13,000 distinct CDR3 sequences, more than 20% of them singletons. Sequencing was done on a sample of naive CD4+ T cells sorted from blood. Subset in this sample: naive CD4+ T cells, CD4+CD45RA+CD25-. These receptors all stem from a female donor with breast cancer.

Judged by abundance, this clonotype is medium-sized. This rearrangement joins TRBV6-5 to TRBJ1-1; D call uncertain. CDR3 length equals 16 residues. V was cut by 4 bases and J by 1 base, with 16 bases left in between. Germline V lookup: CDR1 MNHEY, CDR2 SVGAGI. CDR3 sequence reads: CASSSRQVGQNTEAFF. In nucleotides, the CDR3 is TGTGCCAGCAGTTCCCGACAAGTAGGGCAGAACACTGAAGCTTTCTTT.

This clonotype occurred many times. CDR3 sequence (DNA): TGTGCCAGCAGTGAATTTGGTAAGCAGCCCCAGCATTTT. It yields the protein CASSEFGKQPQHF. This chain connects TRBV6-1 to TRBJ1-5; unclear D gene. V lost 2 bases, J lost 7 bases, and 9 bases lay in between. The CDR3 is 13 amino acids. Germline CDR1 reads MNHNS; CDR2 reads SASEGT.

The genes are TRBV20-1 and TRBJ1-2; 8 nucleotides match TRBD1. Germline trimming cut 5 bases from V and 3 bases from J; bases unmatched to any gene: 14. Germline CDR1 and CDR2: DFQATT and SNEGSKA (reference sequence). The CDR3 sequence is 16 residues long. Written as DNA, the CDR3 is TGCAGTGCTCTACACGGACAGGGCGCCTTATACTATGGCTACACCTTC. The encoded protein is CSALHGQGALYYGYTF.

About this clonotype itself: A read error may be the cause here, since a much bigger clone is one base away. The V and J genes are TRBV11-2 and TRBJ2-3; 7 bases fit TRBD2. CDR1 and CDR2 (germline): SGHAT, FQNNGV. V shed 1 base and J 1 base; nucleotides not matched to a gene: 8. This CDR3 contains 17 residues. This CDR3 is CASSLAGLSGGTDTQYF. The CDR3 region has the DNA TGTGCCAGCAGCTTAGCGGGACTAAGCGGAGGCACAGATACGCAGTATTTT.

This clonotype is categorized as large (0.1 to 1%). The chain has TRBV6-1 and TRBJ1-1, with 8 nucleotides matching TRBD1. Germline CDR1 reads MNHNS; CDR2 reads SASEGT. The CDR3 runs 15 residues. Germline trimming cut 2 bases from V and 4 bases from J; bases unmatched to any gene: 6. The CDR3 region has the DNA TGTGCCAGCAGTGAATGGAGGACAGGGAGCACTGAAGCTTTCTTT. Encoded protein: CASSEWRTGSTEAFF.

Comment on this clonotype: Compared with germline, one end of the junction differs, possibly owing to a read error. V gene TRBV27 combines with J gene TRBJ1-2, with D unresolved. Looked up from germline, CDR1 is MNHEY and CDR2 is SMNVEV (reference sequence). The CDR3 runs to 16 residues. CDR3 sequence: CASSLSVEGGNYAYTF. As DNA, the CDR3 is TGTGCCAGCAGTTTATCGGTCGAGGGAGGCAACTATGCCTACACCTTC.

The genes are TRBV5-1 and TRBJ2-7; 7 nucleotides agree with TRBD1. The CDR3 runs to 14 residues. Looked up from germline, CDR1 is SGHRS and CDR2 is YFSETQ. The CDR3 loop reads CTNSMGTANYEQYF. CDR3 in DNA: TGCACCAACAGCATGGGGACAGCGAACTACGAGCAGTACTTC.

This clonotype has ten or more counts. V usage is TRBV4-1 and J usage is TRBJ2-4, with 8 bases matching TRBD1. The CDR3 consists of 17 residues. The junction had 6 bases not matched to a gene; V was cut back by 1 base and J by 1 base. Germline CDR1 is MGHRA and CDR2 is YSYEKL. CDR3 sequence: CASSQGRTGQAKNIQYF. Here the CDR3 DNA reads TGCGCCAGCAGCCAAGGACGGACAGGGCAGGCCAAAAACATTCAGTACTTC.

The table lists this clonotype with a few counts. A much larger clone is a single base away; this may be a read error. The chain employs TRBV7-2 and TRBJ2-7, with 7 bases that match TRBD2. Per germline, CDR1 SGHTA and CDR2 FQGNSA. This CDR3 spans 13 amino acids. After removal of 5 bases from V and 3 bases from J, the junction contained 4 bases not matched to a gene. Here the CDR3 reads CASSTSVGYEQYF. The DNA for the CDR3 is TGTGCCAGCAGCACTAGCGTAGGCTACGAGCAGTACTTC.

The rearrangement joins TRBV30 to TRBJ1-1; TRBD1 matches at 7 bases. J lost 0 bases, V lost 8 bases, and 6 bases had no gene match. The CDR3 loop spans 13 amino acids. Germline loops: CDR1 GTSNPN, CDR2 SVGIG (reference sequence). The CDR3 DNA sequence: TGTGCCCGTGGACAGGCCATGAACACTGAAGCTTTCTTT. This codes for CARGQAMNTEAFF.

This clonotype has a handful of counts. A much more abundant neighbour one base away suggests this may be a read error. The chain carries TRBV18 and TRBJ1-1, with 8 nucleotides matching TRBD1. This CDR3 spans 14 amino acids. V was clipped by 8 bases and J by 7 bases; unmatched bases: 12. Germline CDR1 is KGHSH and CDR2 is LQKENI. CDR3 protein: CASNPNRGRGEAFF. DNA for the CDR3: TGTGCCAGCAACCCGAACAGGGGGAGGGGTGAAGCTTTCTTT.

This clonotype was observed a few times. A much bigger clone sits one base away, suggesting this may be a read error. The CDR3 DNA reads TGCGCCAGCAGCTTGGTGGGGGGGCACAAAAACATTCAGTACTTC. Translation gives CASSLVGGHKNIQYF. The rearrangement links TRBV5-1 to TRBJ2-4, with a tentative D call TRBD2 (7 bases). Germline loops: CDR1 SGHRS, CDR2 YFSETQ. V lost 0 bases and J lost 3, with 10 bases in between. The CDR3 consists of 15 residues. The whole variable domain, remainder taken from reference TRBV5-1 and TRBJ2-4, is KAGVTQTPRYLIKTRGQQVTLSCSPISGHRSVSWYQQTPGQGLQFLFEYFSETQRNKGNFPGRFSGRQFSNSRSEMNVSTLELGDSALYLCASSLVGGHKNIQYFGAGTRLSVL.

This clonotype appeared once. This may stem from a read error, because a much larger clone lies one nucleotide away. The CDR3 ends on some other residue instead of the conserved phenylalanine or tryptophan, so this is likely a read error. V and J are TRBV20-1 and TRBJ2-7, with 11 bases that match TRBD2. Germline lookup yields CDR1 DFQATT and CDR2 SNEGSKA (reference sequence). The V gene end was trimmed by 4 bases and the J gene end by 3 bases; junction bases not matched to a gene: 2. The CDR3 is made up of 13 amino acids. CDR3 bases: TGCAGTGCTACGGGGACTAGCGGCTACGAGCAGTACTCC. Protein product: CSATGTSGYEQYS.

This clonotype was detected many times. V is TRBV7-9 and J is TRBJ1-2, with D unresolved. The V end lost 4 bases, the J end lost 4 bases, and 13 bases lay between the germline ends. The CDR3 sequence is 14 residues long. Germline loops: CDR1 SEHNR, CDR2 FQNEAQ (reference sequence). DNA for the CDR3: TGTGCCAGCAGCTCGACGACCCTGGCCTATGGCTACACCTTC. It is translated as CASSSTTLAYGYTF.

Concerning this clonotype: This sequence may be a read error, since a much larger clone differs from it by one base. The V gene is TRBV20-1, the J gene TRBJ2-3; 9 positions agree with TRBD1. Germline lookup yields CDR1 DFQATT and CDR2 SNEGSKA (reference sequence). This CDR3 spans 14 amino acids. The CDR3 DNA sequence: TGCAGTGCAAACAGGGGGCCACCAACAGATGCGCAGTATTTT. Its protein is CSANRGPPTDAQYF.

This clonotype has a count of ten or more. The V and J genes are TRBV10-2 and TRBJ1-3; D unresolved. Trimming pared 0 bases from V and 0 bases from J, leaving 9 bases between. The CDR3 spans 16 residues. Germline V gene data show CDR1 as WSHSY and CDR2 as SAAADI. The CDR3 DNA is TGCGCCAGCAGTGAGTCCGGGCACGACTCTGGAAACACCATATATTTT. Translation: CASSESGHDSGNTIYF.

This clonotype came up a few times. The V and J genes are TRBV24-1 and TRBJ2-1; D call uncertain. This CDR3 has 14 amino acids. From germline, CDR1 is KGHDR and CDR2 SFDVKD. Trimming pared 0 bases from V and 6 bases from J, leaving 8 bases between. The CDR3 sequence is CATSDLNPSNEQFF. The CDR3 DNA reads as TGTGCCACCAGTGATTTGAATCCTAGCAATGAGCAGTTCTTC.

This clonotype was observed many times. J is TRBJ2-1 and V is TRBV6-1; D remains ambiguous. This CDR3 has 14 amino acids. The V gene lost 6 bases and the J gene lost 3 bases, with 12 bases spanning the gap. Germline lookup yields CDR1 MNHNS and CDR2 SASEGT. This CDR3 reads CASSLVIGYNEQFF. The CDR3 DNA sequence: TGTGCCAGCAGCCTGGTGATCGGCTACAATGAGCAGTTCTTC.